This T cell receptor beta chain is from a study of shared clonotypes between healthy human individuals. The germline V and J ends were trimmed by 8 bases and 0 bases, with 17 bases remaining between them. This CDR3 contains 17 residues. Looked up from germline, CDR1 is MNHEY and CDR2 is SMNVEV (reference sequence). Profiling relied on immunoSEQ multiplex PCR, and the TCRdb table lists in-frame clones only, not all of them. The sample yields more than 550,000 clones, over 60% seen once. V gene TRBV27 combines with J gene TRBJ2-6; maybe TRBD2 (7 bases). The clonotype originates from a woman aged 25 to 39 in good health. Source material: memory CD4+ T cells sorted from blood. Subset in this sample: CD45RA-negative fraction. CDR3 loop: CASAGARSGSGANVLTF. The CDR3, as DNA: TGTGCCAGCGCGGGGGCCCGATCCGGCTCTGGGGCCAACGTCCTGACTTTC.